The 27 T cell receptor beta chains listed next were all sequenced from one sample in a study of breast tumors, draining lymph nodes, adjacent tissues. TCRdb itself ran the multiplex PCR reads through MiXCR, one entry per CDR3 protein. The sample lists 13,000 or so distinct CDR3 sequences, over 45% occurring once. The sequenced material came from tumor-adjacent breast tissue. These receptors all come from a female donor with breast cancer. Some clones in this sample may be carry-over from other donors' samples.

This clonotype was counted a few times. CDR3 residues: CATKRGAYYEQYF. As DNA, the CDR3 is TGTGCCACCAAGAGGGGCGCCTACTACGAGCAGTACTTC. The chain combines TRBV24-1 with TRBJ2-7; D possibly matches TRBD1 or TRBD2 (5 bases each). Germline V CDR1 and CDR2: KGHDR, SFDVKD. The CDR3 length is 13 residues. Trimming pared 8 bases from V and 3 bases from J, leaving 13 bases between.

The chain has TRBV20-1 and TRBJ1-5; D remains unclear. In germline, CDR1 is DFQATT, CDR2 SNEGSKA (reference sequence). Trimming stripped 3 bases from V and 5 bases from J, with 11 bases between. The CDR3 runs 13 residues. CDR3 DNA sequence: TGCAGTGCTAGGACGCAGGCCGATCAGCCCCAGCATTTT. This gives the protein CSARTQADQPQHF.

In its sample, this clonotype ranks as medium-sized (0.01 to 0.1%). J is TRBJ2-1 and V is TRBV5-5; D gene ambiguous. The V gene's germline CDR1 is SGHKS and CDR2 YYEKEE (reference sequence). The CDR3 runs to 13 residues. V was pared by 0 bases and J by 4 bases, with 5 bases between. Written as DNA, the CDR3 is TGTGCCAGCAGCTTGGACCTGTACAATGAGCAGTTCTTC. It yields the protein CASSLDLYNEQFF.

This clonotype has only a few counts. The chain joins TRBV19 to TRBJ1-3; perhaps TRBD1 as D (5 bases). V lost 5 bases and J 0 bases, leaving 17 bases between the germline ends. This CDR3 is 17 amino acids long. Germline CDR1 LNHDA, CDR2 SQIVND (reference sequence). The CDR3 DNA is TGTGCCAGTAGTCCAATCCGGGACCCAGACTCTGGAAACACCATATATTTT. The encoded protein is CASSPIRDPDSGNTIYF.

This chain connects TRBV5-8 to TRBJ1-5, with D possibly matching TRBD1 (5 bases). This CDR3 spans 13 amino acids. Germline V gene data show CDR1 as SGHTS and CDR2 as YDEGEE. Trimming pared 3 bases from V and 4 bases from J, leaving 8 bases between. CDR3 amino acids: CASSSGLNQPQHF. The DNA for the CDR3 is TGTGCCAGCAGCTCAGGGTTGAATCAGCCCCAGCATTTT.

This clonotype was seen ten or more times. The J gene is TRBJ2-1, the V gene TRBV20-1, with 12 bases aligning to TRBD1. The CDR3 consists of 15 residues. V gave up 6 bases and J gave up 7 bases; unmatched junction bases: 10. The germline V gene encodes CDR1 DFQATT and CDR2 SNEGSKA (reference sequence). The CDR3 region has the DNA TGCAGTGCCGCCGGGACAGGGGGCTTAGGTAATGAGCAGTTCTTC. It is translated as CSAAGTGGLGNEQFF.

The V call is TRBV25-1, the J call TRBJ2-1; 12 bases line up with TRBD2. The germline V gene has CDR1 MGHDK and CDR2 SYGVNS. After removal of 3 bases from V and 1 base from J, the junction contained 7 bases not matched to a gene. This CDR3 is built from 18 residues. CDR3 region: CASSEPTSGRVSYNEQFF. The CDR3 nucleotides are TGTGCCAGCAGTGAGCCGACTAGCGGGAGAGTATCCTACAATGAGCAGTTCTTC.

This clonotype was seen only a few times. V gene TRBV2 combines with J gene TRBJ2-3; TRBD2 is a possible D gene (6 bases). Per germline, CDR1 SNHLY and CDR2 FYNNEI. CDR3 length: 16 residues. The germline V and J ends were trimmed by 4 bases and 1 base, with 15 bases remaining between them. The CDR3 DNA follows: TGTGCCAGCAGTGTTCGGGGGAGAATCGGCACAGATACGCAGTATTTT. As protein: CASSVRGRIGTDTQYF. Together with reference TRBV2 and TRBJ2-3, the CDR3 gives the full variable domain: EPEVTQTPSHQVTQMGQEVILRCVPISNHLYFYWYRQILGQKVEFLVSFYNNEISEKSEIFDDQFSVERPDGSNFTLKIRSTKLEDSAMYFCASSVRGRIGTDTQYFGPGTRLTVL.

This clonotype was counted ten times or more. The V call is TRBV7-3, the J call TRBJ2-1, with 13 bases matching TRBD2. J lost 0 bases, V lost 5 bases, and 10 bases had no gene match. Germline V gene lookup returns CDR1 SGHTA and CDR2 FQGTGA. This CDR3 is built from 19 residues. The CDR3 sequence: CASSLLPGLAGPSYNEQFF. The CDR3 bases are TGTGCCAGCAGCCTTCTGCCGGGACTAGCGGGACCCTCCTACAATGAGCAGTTCTTC.

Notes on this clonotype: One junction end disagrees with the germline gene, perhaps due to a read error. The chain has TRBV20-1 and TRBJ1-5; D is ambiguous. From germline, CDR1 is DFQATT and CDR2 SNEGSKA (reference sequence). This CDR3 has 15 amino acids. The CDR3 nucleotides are TGCAGCGCTAGTAGGCGGCAGGAGATCAATCAGCCCCAGCATTTC. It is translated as CSASRRQEINQPQHF.

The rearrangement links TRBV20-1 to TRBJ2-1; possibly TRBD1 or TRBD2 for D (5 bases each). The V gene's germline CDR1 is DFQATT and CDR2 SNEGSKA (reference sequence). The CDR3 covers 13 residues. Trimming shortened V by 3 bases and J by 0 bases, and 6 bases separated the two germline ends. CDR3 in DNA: TGCAGTGCTAGCGGGGCCTCCTACAATGAGCAGTTCTTC. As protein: CSASGASYNEQFF.

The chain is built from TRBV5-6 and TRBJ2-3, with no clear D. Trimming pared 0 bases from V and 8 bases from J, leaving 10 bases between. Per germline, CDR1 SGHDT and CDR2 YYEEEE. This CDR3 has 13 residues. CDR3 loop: CASSLGRVLTQYF. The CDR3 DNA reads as TGTGCCAGCAGCTTGGGTAGGGTCCTTACGCAGTATTTT.

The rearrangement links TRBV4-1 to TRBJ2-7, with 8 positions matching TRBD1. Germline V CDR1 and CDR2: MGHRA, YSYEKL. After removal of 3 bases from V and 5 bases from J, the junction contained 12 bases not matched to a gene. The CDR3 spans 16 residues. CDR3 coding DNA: TGCGCCAGCAGCCACATACAACAGGGGGGAGACCACGAGCAGTACTTC. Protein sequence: CASSHIQQGGDHEQYF.

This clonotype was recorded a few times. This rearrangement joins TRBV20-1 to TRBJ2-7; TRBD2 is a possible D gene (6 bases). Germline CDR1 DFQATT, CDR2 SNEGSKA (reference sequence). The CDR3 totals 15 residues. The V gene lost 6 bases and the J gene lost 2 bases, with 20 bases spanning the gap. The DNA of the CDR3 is TGCAGTGCCGTACGAGGGGACTCACCGGCCTACGAGCAGTACTTC. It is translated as CSAVRGDSPAYEQYF.

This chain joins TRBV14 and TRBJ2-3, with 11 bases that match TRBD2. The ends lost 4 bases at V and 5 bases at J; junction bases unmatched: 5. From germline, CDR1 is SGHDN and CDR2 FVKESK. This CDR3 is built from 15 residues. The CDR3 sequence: CASSLAGGPKDTQYF. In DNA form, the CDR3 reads TGTGCCAGCAGCCTAGCGGGAGGGCCCAAAGATACGCAGTATTTT. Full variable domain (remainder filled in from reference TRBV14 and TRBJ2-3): EAGVTQFPSHSVIEKGQTVTLRCDPISGHDNLYWYRRVMGKEIKFLLHFVKESKQDESGMPNNRFLAERTGGTYSTLKVQPAELEDSGVYFCASSLAGGPKDTQYFGPGTRLTVL.

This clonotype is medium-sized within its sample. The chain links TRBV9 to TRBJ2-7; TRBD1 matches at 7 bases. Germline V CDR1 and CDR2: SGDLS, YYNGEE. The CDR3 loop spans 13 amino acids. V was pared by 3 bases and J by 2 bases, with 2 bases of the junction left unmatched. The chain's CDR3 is CASSAQGAYEQYF. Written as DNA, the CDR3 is TGTGCCAGCAGCGCCCAGGGGGCCTACGAGCAGTACTTC.

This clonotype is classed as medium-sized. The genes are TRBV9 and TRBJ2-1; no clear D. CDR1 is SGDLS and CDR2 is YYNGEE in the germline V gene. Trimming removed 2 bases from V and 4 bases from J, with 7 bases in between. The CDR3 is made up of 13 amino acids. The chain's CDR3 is CASSVSGYNEQFF. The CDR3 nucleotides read TGTGCCAGCAGCGTTTCCGGATACAATGAGCAGTTCTTC.

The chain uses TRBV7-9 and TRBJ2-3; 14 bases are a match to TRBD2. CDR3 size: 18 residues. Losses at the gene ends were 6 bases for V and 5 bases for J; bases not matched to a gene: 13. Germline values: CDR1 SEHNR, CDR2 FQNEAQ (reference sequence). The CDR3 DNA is TGTGCCAGCAGTCCAGGCCGACTAGCGGGAGGGCCAGGAGATACGCAGTATTTT. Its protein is CASSPGRLAGGPGDTQYF.

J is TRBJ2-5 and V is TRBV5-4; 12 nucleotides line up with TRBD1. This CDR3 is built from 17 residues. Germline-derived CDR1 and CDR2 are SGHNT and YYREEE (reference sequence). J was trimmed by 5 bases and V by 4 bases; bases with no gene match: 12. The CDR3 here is CASSKLGQGAMIETQYF. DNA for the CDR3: TGTGCCAGCAGCAAACTGGGACAGGGGGCGATGATTGAGACCCAGTACTTC.

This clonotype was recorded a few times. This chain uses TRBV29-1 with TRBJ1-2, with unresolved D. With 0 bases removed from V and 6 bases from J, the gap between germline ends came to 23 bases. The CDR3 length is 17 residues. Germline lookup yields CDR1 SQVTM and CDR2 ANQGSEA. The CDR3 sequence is CSVEEFQVPASADGYTF. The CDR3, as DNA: TGCAGCGTTGAAGAATTCCAGGTCCCCGCCAGTGCGGATGGCTACACCTTC.

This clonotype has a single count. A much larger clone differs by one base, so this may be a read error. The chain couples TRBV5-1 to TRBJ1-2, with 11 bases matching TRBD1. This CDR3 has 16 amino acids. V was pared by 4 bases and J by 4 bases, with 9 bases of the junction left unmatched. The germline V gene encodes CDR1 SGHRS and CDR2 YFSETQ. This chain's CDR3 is CASSQGTGGGGYGYTF. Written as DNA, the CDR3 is TGCGCCAGCAGCCAGGGGACAGGGGGAGGTGGCTATGGCTACACCTTC.

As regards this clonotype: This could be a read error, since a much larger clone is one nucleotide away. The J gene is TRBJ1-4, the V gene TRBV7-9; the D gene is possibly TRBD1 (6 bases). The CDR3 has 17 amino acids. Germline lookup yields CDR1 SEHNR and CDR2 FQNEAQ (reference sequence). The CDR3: CASGLGIGGSSNEKLFF. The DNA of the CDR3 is TGTGCCAGCGGCTTGGGAATCGGGGGCTCTTCTAATGAAAAACTGTTTTTT.

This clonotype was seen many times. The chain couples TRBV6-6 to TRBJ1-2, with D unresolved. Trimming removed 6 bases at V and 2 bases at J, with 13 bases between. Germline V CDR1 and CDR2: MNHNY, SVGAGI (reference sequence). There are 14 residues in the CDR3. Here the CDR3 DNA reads TGTGCCAGCAGCCCCCTGCGGGCGAACTATGGCTACACCTTC. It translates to CASSPLRANYGYTF.

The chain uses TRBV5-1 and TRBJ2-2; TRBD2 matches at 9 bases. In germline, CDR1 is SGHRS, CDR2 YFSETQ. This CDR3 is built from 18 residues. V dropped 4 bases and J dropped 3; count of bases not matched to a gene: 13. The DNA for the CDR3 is TGCGCCAGCAGCGGTTTAGCGGGGGTGCTGAGTGACACCGGGGAGCTGTTTTTT. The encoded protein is CASSGLAGVLSDTGELFF.

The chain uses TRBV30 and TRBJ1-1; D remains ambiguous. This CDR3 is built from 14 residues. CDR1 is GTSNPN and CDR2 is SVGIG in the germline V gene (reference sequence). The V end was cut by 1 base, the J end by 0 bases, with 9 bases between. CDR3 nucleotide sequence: TGTGCCTGGAGTGGAGGGCAGCTGAACACTGAAGCTTTCTTT. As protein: CAWSGGQLNTEAFF.

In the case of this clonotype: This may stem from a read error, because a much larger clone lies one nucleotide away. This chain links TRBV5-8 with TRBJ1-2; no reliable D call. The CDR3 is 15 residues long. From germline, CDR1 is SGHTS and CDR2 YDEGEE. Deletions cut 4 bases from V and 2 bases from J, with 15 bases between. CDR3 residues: CASSQDRAANYGYTF. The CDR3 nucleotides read TGTGCCAGCAGCCAAGATCGGGCGGCCAACTATGGCTACACCTTC.

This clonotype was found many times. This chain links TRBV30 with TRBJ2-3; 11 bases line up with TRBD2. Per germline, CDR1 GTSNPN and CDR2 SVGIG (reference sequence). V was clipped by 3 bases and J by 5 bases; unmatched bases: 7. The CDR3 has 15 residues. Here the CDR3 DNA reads TGTGCCTGGAGCAGGAGTAGCGGGAGGGAAGATACGCAGTATTTT. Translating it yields CAWSRSSGREDTQYF.